A few counts support the clone carrying this T cell receptor (beta chain). Its antigen is unknown. Profiling relied on immunoSEQ multiplex PCR, and the TCRdb table lists in-frame clones only, not all of them. Among 100,000 to 150,000 clones listed, roughly 87% were seen once. This sample was taken from a study of T cell responses to AZD1222 COVID-19 vaccine. Study-level points and caveats: Donors skewed white British and female; clonal diversity was possibly underestimated.

This CDR3 spans 16 amino acids. Trimming stripped 0 bases from V and 7 bases from J, with 16 bases between. CDR1 and CDR2 from the germline V gene are LGHDT and YNNKEL (reference sequence). This sample comprised peripheral blood, obtained on day 0 of MenACWY control vaccination. This chain connects TRBV3-1 (or the pseudogene TRBV3-2) to TRBJ1-3; no clear D gene. The receptor comes from an adult in good health. The CDR3 nucleotides read TGTGCCAGCAGCCAAGATTTAGGACGGAGAGGCAACACCATATATTTT. As protein: CASSQDLGRRGNTIYF.